These T cell receptor beta chains were read from a single sample in a study of blood T cell repertoires in COVID-19. Sequencing used immunoSEQ multiplex PCR; TCRdb keeps in-frame clones, though not all of them. The data contain 37,000 or so clones, roughly 73% of them singletons. The sequencing input was peripheral blood. These receptors were obtained from a man aged 55 to 69 with acute or convalescent COVID-19. Each CDR3 is given without its conserved first and last residue. The order of the fields is V gene, J gene, CDR3 protein.

>TRBV6-4|TRBJ1-2
ASSPDRGDGYT
>TRBV6-2/TRBV6-3|TRBJ1-4
ASSSAGGNKKLF
>TRBV6-5|TRBJ1-1
ASTFRQGATTEAF
>TRBV10-3|TRBJ2-5
AIAQVGETQY
>TRBV11-2|TRBJ2-1
ASSLTRTVFKEQF
>TRBV7-6|TRBJ1-5
ASSLGSRAGGYQPQH
>TRBV5-4|TRBJ2-2
ASSPVTTNTGELF
>TRBV28|TRBJ2-6
ATELGGGWSSGANVLT
>TRBV7-2|TRBJ1-2
ASSWDRGTYGYT
>TRBV7-2|TRBJ2-5
ASSLIRQQETQY
>TRBV6-5|TRBJ2-1
ASRWTSGANEQF
>TRBV5-6|TRBJ1-2
ASSLDRHYGYT
>TRBV19|TRBJ1-5
ASSFQGNQPQH
>TRBV2|TRBJ2-2
ASSDTPPRWSGELF
>TRBV7-6|TRBJ2-1
ASTVDRASRNEQF
>TRBV7-9|TRBJ1-1
ASSLADISNTEAF
>TRBV7-8|TRBJ2-7
ASSLARSGVYEQY
>TRBV21-1|TRBJ2-3
ASSPGLAVQDGGPFSTDTQY
>TRBV6-5|TRBJ2-7
ASSYPGQDEQY
>TRBV11-2|TRBJ1-5
ASSLDRDQPQH
>TRBV5-1|TRBJ2-6
ASSLISGGVSSGANVLT
>TRBV6-5|TRBJ2-7
ASSFSGSGSYEQY
>TRBV6-5|TRBJ2-7
ASSYFGAYEQY
>TRBV11-2|TRBJ2-7
ASSRNREAGFYEQY
>TRBV5-1|TRBJ2-7
ASSQGLAGPYEQY
>TRBV30|TRBJ1-3
AWSSWGGGSGNTIY
>TRBV14|TRBJ2-2
ASSQAANTGELF
>TRBV24-1|TRBJ2-3
ATSGGGRAPDTQY
>TRBV6-4|TRBJ1-6
ASSDRDSNSPLH
>TRBV30|TRBJ1-1
AWSYFGRSAF
>TRBV12-3/TRBV12-4|TRBJ1-2
ASSAGQGHGYT
>TRBV7-2|TRBJ1-3
ASSLVVESSGNTIY
>TRBV27|TRBJ2-7
ASSPGQGGSYEQY
>TRBV18|TRBJ1-1
ASSHGQATEAF
>TRBV7-2|TRBJ2-7
ASSPNRALGEQY
>TRBV27|TRBJ2-7
ASSPDRGQHEQY
>TRBV9|TRBJ1-2
ASSVGGVMGPNYGYT
>TRBV2|TRBJ2-7
ASSGTAYEQY
>TRBV9|TRBJ2-5
ASSATPGTPETQY
>TRBV18|TRBJ1-4
ASSPGGPNEKLF
>TRBV7-8|TRBJ1-2
ASSPGVDYGYT